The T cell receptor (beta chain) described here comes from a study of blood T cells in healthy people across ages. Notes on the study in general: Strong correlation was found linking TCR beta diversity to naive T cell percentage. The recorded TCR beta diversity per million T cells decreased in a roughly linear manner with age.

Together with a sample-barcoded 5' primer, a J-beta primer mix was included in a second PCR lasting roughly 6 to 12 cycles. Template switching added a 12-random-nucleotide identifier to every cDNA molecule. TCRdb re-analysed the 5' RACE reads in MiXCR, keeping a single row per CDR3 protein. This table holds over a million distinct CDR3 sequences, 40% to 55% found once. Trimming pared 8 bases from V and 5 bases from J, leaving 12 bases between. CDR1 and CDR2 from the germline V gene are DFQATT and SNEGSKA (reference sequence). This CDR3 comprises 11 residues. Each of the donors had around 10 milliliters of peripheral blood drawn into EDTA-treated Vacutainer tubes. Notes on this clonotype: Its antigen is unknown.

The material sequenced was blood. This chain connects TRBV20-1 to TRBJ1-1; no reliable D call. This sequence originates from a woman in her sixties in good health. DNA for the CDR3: TGCAGTTCACCGGAGGGTACTGAAGCTTTCTTT. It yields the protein CSSPEGTEAFF.